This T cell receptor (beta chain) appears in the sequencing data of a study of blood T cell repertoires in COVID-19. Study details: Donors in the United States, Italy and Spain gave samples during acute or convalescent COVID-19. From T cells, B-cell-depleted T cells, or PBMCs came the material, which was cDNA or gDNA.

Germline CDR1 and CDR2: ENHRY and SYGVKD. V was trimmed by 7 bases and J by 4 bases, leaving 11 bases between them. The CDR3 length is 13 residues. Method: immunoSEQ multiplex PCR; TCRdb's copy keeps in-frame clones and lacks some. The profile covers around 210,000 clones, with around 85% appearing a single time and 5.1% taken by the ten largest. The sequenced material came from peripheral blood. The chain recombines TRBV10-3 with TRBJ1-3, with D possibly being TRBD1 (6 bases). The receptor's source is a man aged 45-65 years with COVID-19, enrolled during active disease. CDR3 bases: TGTGCCATCAATGGGGGCTTGGGAAACACCATATATTTT. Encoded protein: CAINGGLGNTIYF.